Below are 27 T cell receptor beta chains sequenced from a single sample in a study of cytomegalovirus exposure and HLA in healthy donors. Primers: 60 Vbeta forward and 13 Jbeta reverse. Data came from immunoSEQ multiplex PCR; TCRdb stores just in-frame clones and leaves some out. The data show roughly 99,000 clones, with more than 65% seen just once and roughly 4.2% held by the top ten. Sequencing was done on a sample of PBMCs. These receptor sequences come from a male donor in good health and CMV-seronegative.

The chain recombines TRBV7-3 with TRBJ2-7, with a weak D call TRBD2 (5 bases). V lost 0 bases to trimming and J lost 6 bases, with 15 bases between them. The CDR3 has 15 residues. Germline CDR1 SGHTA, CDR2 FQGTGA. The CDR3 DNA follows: TGTGCCAGCAGCTTAACTCCTATCGGGGTCCGCGAGCAGTACTTC. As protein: CASSLTPIGVREQYF.

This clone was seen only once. This CDR3 reads CASRLGSNEQFF. Written as DNA, the CDR3 is TGTGCCAGCAGACTAGGATCCAATGAGCAGTTCTTC. The chain carries TRBV7-2 and TRBJ2-1, with TRBD2 as a possible D gene (5 bases). V shed 6 bases and J shed 6 bases, with 9 bases lying between them. The CDR3 is 12 amino acids. Germline values: CDR1 SGHTA, CDR2 FQGNSA.

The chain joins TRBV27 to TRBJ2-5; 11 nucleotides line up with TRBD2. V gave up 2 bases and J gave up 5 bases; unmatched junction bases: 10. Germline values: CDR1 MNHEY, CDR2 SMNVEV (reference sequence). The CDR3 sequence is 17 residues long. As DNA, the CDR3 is TGTGCCAGCAGTTTAGGGTCCGTTAGCGGGAGGGCGGAGACCCAGTACTTC. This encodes CASSLGSVSGRAETQYF.

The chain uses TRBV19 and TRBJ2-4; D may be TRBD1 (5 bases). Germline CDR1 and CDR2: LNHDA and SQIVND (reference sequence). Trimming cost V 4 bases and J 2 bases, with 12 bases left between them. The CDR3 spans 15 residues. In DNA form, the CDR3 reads TGTGCCAGTAGTACTCCCGACAGACCCAAAAACATTCAGTACTTC. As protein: CASSTPDRPKNIQYF.

CDR3: CASSRAGGYYNEQFF. The CDR3 coding sequence is TGTGCCAGTAGTCGGGCGGGAGGGTATTACAATGAGCAGTTCTTC. J is TRBJ2-1 and V is TRBV19, with 9 bases lining up with TRBD2. Per germline, CDR1 LNHDA and CDR2 SQIVND (reference sequence). CDR3 size: 15 residues. The trim removed 5 bases at V and 4 bases at J, leaving 6 bases unmatched.

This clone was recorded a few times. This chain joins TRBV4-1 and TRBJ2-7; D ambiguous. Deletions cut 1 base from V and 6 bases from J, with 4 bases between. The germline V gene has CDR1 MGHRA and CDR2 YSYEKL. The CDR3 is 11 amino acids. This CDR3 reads CASSQASEQYF. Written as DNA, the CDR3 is TGCGCCAGCAGCCAAGCCTCCGAGCAGTACTTC.

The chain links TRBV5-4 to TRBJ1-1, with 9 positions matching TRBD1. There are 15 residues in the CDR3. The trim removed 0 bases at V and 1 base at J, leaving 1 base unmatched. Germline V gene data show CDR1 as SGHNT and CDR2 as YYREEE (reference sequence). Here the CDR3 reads CASSLGDRENTEAFF. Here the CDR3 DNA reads TGTGCCAGCAGCTTGGGGGACAGGGAGAACACTGAAGCTTTCTTT.

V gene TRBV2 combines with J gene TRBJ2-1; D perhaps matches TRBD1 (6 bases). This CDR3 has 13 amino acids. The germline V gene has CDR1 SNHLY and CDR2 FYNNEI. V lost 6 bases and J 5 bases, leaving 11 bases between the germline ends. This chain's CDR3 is CASRGHRDNEQFF. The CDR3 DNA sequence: TGTGCCAGCAGGGGACACCGCGACAATGAGCAGTTCTTC. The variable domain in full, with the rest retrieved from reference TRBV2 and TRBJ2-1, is EPEVTQTPSHQVTQMGQEVILRCVPISNHLYFYWYRQILGQKVEFLVSFYNNEISEKSEIFDDQFSVERPDGSNFTLKIRSTKLEDSAMYFCASRGHRDNEQFFGPGTRLTVL.

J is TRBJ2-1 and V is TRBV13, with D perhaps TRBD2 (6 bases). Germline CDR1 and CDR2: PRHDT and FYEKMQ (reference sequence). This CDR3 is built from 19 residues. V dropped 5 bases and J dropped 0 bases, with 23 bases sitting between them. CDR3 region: CASSPWRLSGLSSYNEQFF. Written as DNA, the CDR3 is TGTGCCAGCAGCCCCTGGAGACTGTCGGGACTGAGCTCCTACAATGAGCAGTTCTTC.

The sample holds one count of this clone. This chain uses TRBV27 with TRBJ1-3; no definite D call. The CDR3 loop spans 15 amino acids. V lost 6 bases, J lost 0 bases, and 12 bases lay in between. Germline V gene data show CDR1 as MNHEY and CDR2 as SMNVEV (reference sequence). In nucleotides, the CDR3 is TGTGCCAGCAGCCCACAGCTCCTCTCTGGAAACACCATATATTTT. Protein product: CASSPQLLSGNTIYF.

The CDR3 sequence: CASSLSTGNTEAFF. The CDR3 region has the DNA TGTGCCAGCAGTTTATCGACAGGGAACACTGAAGCTTTCTTT. The chain combines TRBV27 with TRBJ1-1, with TRBD1 as a possible D gene (6 bases). There are 14 residues in the CDR3. Germline CDR1 reads MNHEY; CDR2 reads SMNVEV (reference sequence). Trimming shortened V by 0 bases and J by 1 base, and 6 bases separated the two germline ends.

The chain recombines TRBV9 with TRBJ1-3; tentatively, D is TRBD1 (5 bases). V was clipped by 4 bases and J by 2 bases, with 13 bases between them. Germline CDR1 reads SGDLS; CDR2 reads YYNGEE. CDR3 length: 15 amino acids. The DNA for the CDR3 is TGTGCCAGCAGCCCCGGGGGAGGTCCTGGAAACACCATATATTTT. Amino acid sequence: CASSPGGGPGNTIYF.

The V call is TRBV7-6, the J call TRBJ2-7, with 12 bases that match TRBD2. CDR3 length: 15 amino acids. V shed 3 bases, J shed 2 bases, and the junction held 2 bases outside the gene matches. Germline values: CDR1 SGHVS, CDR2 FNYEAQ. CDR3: CASSFGLAGTYEQYF. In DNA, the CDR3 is TGTGCCAGCAGCTTTGGACTAGCGGGGACCTACGAGCAGTACTTC.

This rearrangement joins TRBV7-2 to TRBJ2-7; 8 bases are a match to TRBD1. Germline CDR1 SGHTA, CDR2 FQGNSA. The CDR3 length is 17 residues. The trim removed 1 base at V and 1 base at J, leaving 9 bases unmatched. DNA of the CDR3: TGTGCCAGCAGCTTAGTCCCCGGACAGGGTGGGTCCTACGAGCAGTACTTC. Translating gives CASSLVPGQGGSYEQYF.

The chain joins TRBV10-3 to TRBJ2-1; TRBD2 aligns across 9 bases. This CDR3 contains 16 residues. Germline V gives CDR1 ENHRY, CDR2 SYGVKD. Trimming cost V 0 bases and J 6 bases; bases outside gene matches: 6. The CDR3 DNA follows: TGTGCCATCAGTGAGTCGTTAGCGGGAGTTCGCAATGAGCAGTTCTTC. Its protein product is CAISESLAGVRNEQFF.

CDR3 protein: CASRSGLASSSKEQYF. Written as DNA, the CDR3 is TGTGCCAGCAGGTCCGGACTAGCGAGCTCGTCAAAAGAGCAGTACTTC. The rearrangement links TRBV5-4 to TRBJ2-7; TRBD2 aligns across 9 bases. The germline V gene encodes CDR1 SGHNT and CDR2 YYREEE (reference sequence). Unmatched junction bases numbered 16, after V lost 5 bases and J lost 7 bases. CDR3 length: 16 amino acids.

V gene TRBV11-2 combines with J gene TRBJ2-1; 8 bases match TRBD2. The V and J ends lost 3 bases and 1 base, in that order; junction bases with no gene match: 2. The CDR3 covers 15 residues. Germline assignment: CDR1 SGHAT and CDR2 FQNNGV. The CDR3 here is CASSFTGGSYNEQFF. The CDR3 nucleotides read TGTGCCAGCAGCTTTACGGGAGGGTCCTACAATGAGCAGTTCTTC. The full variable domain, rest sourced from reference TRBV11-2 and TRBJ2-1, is EAGVAQSPRYKIIEKRQSVAFWCNPISGHATLYWYQQILGQGPKLLIQFQNNGVVDDSQLPKDRFSAERLKGVDSTLKIQPAKLEDSAVYLCASSFTGGSYNEQFFGPGTRLTVL.

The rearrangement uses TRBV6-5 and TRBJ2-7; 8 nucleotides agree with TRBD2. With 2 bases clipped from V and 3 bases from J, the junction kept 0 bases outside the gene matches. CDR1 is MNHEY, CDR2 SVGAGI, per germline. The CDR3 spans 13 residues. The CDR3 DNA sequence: TGTGCCAGCAGTTACGCGGGAGGCTACGAGCAGTACTTC. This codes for CASSYAGGYEQYF.

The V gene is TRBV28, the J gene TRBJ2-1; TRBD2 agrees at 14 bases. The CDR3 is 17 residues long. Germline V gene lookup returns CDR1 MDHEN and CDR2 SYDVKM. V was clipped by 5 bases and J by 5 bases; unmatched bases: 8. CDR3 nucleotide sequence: TGTGCCAGCAGTGCAACCGGGACTAGCGGGAGCCACAATGAGCAGTTCTTC. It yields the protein CASSATGTSGSHNEQFF.

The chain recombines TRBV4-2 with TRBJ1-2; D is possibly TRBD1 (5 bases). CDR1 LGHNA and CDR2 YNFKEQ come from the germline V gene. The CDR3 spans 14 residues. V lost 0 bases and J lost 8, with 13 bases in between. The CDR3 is CASSQEGGMLGYTF. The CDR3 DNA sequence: TGTGCCAGCAGCCAAGAGGGGGGTATGCTAGGCTACACCTTC.

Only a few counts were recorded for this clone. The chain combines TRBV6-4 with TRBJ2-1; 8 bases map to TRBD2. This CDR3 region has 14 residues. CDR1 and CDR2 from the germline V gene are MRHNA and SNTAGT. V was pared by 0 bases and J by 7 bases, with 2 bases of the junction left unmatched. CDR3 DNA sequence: TGTGCCAGCAGTGACTCGGGCGGGGGGAATGAGCAGTTCTTC. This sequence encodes CASSDSGGGNEQFF.

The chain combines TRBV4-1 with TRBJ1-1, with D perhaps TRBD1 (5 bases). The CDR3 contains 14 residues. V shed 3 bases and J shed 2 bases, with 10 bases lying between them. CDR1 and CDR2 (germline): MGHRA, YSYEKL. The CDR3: CASSHGGGNTEAFF. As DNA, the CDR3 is TGCGCCAGCAGCCACGGGGGGGGAAACACTGAAGCTTTCTTT.

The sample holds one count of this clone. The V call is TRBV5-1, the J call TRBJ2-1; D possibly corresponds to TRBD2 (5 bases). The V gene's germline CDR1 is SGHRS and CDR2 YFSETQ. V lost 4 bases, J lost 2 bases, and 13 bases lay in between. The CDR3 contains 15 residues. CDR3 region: CASSPVRAPYNEQFF. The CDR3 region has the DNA TGCGCCAGCAGCCCCGTGCGGGCACCCTACAATGAGCAGTTCTTC.

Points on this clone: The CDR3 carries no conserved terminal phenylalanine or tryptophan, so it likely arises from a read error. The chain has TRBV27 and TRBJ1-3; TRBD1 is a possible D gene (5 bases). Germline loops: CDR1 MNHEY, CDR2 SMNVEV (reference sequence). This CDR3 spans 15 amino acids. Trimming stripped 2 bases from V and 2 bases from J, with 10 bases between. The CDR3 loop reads CASSLGGKAGNTIYV. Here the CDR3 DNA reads TGTGCCAGCAGTTTAGGGGGGAAGGCTGGAAACACCATATATGTT.

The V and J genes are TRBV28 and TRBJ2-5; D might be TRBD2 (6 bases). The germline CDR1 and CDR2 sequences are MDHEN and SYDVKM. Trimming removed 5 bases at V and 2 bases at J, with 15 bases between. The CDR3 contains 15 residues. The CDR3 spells CASSPRGRPQETQYF. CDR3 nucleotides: TGTGCCAGCAGTCCTCGGGGGAGGCCACAAGAGACCCAGTACTTC.

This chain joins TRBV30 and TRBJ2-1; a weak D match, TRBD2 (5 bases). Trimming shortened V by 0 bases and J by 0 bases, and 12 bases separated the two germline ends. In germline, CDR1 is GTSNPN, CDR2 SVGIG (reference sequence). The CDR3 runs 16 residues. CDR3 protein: CAWSVPEGNSYNEQFF. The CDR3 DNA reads TGTGCCTGGAGTGTACCTGAGGGAAACTCCTACAATGAGCAGTTCTTC.

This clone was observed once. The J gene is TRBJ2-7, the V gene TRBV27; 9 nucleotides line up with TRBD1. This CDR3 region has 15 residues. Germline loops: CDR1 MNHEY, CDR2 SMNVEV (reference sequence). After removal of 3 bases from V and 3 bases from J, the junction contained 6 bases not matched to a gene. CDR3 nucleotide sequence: TGTGCCAGCAGTTTCGACCCGGGACAGGGCTACGAGCAGTACTTC. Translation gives CASSFDPGQGYEQYF.